This paragraph covers one T cell receptor (beta chain) sequence. Only in-frame clones appear in the TCRdb table, and some are missing; sequencing was by immunoSEQ multiplex PCR. This repertoire shows around 160,000 clones, over 75% found once; its top ten account for over 10%. This sample was taken from a study of blood T cell repertoires in COVID-19. Study-level background: Acute and convalescent COVID-19 samples came from the United States, Italy and Spain. In each case, the material was cDNA or gDNA derived from T cells, B-cell-depleted T cells, or PBMCs.

This CDR3 contains 17 residues. The V segment lost 3 bases and the J segment 5 bases; nucleotides outside the gene matches: 10. CDR1 is GTSNPN, CDR2 SVGIG, per germline (reference sequence). Recruited during active infection, patients (from Seattle) were subsequently followed longitudinally. The sequence was collected from a man younger than 35 with COVID-19, enrolled during active disease. The material sequenced was peripheral blood. The chain combines TRBV30 with TRBJ2-2, with 12 positions matching TRBD2. This CDR3 reads CAWRGYLAGGGTGELFF. As DNA, the CDR3 is TGTGCCTGGAGAGGGTATCTAGCGGGAGGGGGGACCGGGGAGCTGTTTTTT.